The T cell receptor beta chain described here comes from a study of control samples from healthy donors and cancer patients. Generated by immunoSEQ multiplex PCR, the TCRdb table keeps only in-frame clones and is missing some. The sample carries 65,000 to 95,000 clones, 70% to 90% recorded once. CDR1 ENHRY and CDR2 SYGVKD come from the germline V gene. The CDR3 spans 13 residues. After removal of 6 bases from V and 6 bases from J, the junction contained 2 bases not matched to a gene. V usage is TRBV10-3 and J usage is TRBJ2-3, with 11 bases fitting TRBD2. This TCR came from a man between 45 and 60 years old in good health. Sequencing used blood. Written as DNA, the CDR3 is TGTGCCATCAGAGTAGCGGGGGGGGATACGCAGTATTTT. Translation gives CAIRVAGGDTQYF.